A selection of T cell receptor beta chains follows, all from one sample in a study of T cells in Graves' hyperthyroidism and ophthalmopathy. TCRdb independently ran MiXCR on the multiplex PCR reads; one entry per CDR3 protein. The data hold more than 500,000 distinct CDR3 sequences, with 40% to 50% observed a single time. Input material: peripheral blood or thyroid tissue (not recorded which). These receptors were obtained from an adult woman with Graves' disease, either hyperthyroidism or ophthalmopathy (not recorded which). The CDR3 runs from the conserved cysteine through the conserved F or W. Each record gives: V gene, D gene, J gene, clone size, CDR3 DNA, CDR3 protein. D genes are given only for firm matches. Clone size is shown for a subset of rows, as once, few, many or a class of expanded clone.

TRBV9	.	TRBJ2-7	many	TGTGCCAGCAGCGTAGACACAGGGACCTACGAGCAGTACTTC	CASSVDTGTYEQYF
TRBV9	.	TRBJ1-6	many	TGTGCCAGCAGCGTAGTAAGCCTAGGAGCACCCCTCCACTTT	CASSVVSLGAPLHF
TRBV7-8	.	TRBJ2-7	.	TGTGCCAGCAGCTTAGGTCCGGGCTACGAGCAGTACTTC	CASSLGPGYEQYF
TRBV11-2	TRBD1	TRBJ1-1	once	TGCGCCAGCAGCTCTGGACAGGGGGCAAGTACTGAAGCTTTCTTT	CASSSGQGASTEAFF
TRBV5-1	.	TRBJ2-2	.	TGCGCCAGCAGCTATCAAACGAATGGGGAGCTGTTTTTT	CASSYQTNGELFF
TRBV7-2	.	TRBJ2-5	few	TGTGCCAGCAGCTTGGCTTGGGTGGCGGAGACCCAGTACTTC	CASSLAWVAETQYF
TRBV12-3/TRBV12-4	TRBD2	TRBJ2-7	.	TGTGCCAGCAGCCAAGGCGGGACTACTTCCTACGAGCAGTACTTC	CASSQGGTTSYEQYF
TRBV7-2	TRBD1	TRBJ1-1	.	TGTGCCAGCAGCTTAACGAGACAGGGGGGAACTGATGAAGCTTTCTTT	CASSLTRQGGTDEAFF
TRBV25-1	.	TRBJ2-5	.	TGTGCCAGCAGTGATCTACAGGACCGCGAAGAGACCCAGTACTTC	CASSDLQDREETQYF
TRBV20-1	.	TRBJ2-7	.	TGCAGTGCTAGCGGGAGTAACGAGCAGTACTTC	CSASGSNEQYF
TRBV12-3/TRBV12-4	.	TRBJ2-7	many	TGTGCCAGCAGTTCTTTGGGTCGCAGGGGAGGGCTCGAGCAGTACTTC	CASSSLGRRGGLEQYF
TRBV29-1	.	TRBJ2-5	.	TGCAGCGTTGAAGCGACAGGTGGAGAGACCCAGTACTTC	CSVEATGGETQYF
TRBV20-1	TRBD2	TRBJ2-5	.	TGCAGTGCGGCGGGAGTCCAGTACTTC	CSAAGVQYF
TRBV19	.	TRBJ2-2	many	TGTGCCAGTAGTAGGACGGGGCTTGACACCGGGGAGCTGTTTTTT	CASSRTGLDTGELFF
TRBV29-1	.	TRBJ1-1	.	TGCAGCGGGGGGCGGACTGAAGCTTTCTTT	CSGGRTEAFF
TRBV19	.	TRBJ2-7	.	TGTGCCAGTAGTATAGGGCTCTGGGATGAGCAGTACTTC	CASSIGLWDEQYF
TRBV7-2	.	TRBJ2-2	many	TGTGCCAGCAGCTTAGCGCCGAGGGCCGGGGAGCTGTTTTTT	CASSLAPRAGELFF
TRBV24-1	TRBD1	TRBJ2-3	few	TGTGCCACCAGTGACCTGGACAGGGATATCGGAGATACGCAGTATTTT	CATSDLDRDIGDTQYF
TRBV6-1	.	TRBJ1-2	many	TGTGCCAGCAGTGAAGCGGGCCCTAGGTGGGGCTACACCTTC	CASSEAGPRWGYTF
TRBV29-1	TRBD1	TRBJ1-2	.	TGCAGCGTTCGGGACAGGGACTATGGCTACACCTTC	CSVRDRDYGYTF
TRBV4-1	TRBD1	TRBJ1-4	many	TGCGCCAGCAGCCGAGGACAGGGAGGTCAAAAACTGTTTTTT	CASSRGQGGQKLFF
TRBV19	.	TRBJ2-1	once	TGTGCCAGTAGCCTGATCCTAACGGGACGGTCCTACAATGAGCAGTTCTTC	CASSLILTGRSYNEQFF
TRBV2	.	TRBJ2-7	.	TGTGCCAGCAGTGAAGCCACGCGGGGAGAGGGGTACGAGCAGTACTTC	CASSEATRGEGYEQYF
TRBV2	TRBD1	TRBJ2-7	.	TGTGCCAGCAGGGGGGACAGGGGTTACGAGCAGTACTTC	CASRGDRGYEQYF
TRBV14	.	TRBJ1-1	many	TGTGCCAGCAGCCAAGACAGGAACACTGAAGCTTTCTTT	CASSQDRNTEAFF